Listed below are T cell receptor beta chains from one sample, sequenced in a study of shared clonotypes between healthy human individuals. Some clones are missing from TCRdb's copy, which holds only in-frame ones; the method was immunoSEQ multiplex PCR. In the table there are around 2,000,000 clones, about 93% of which are singletons. Sequencing was carried out using naive CD8+ T cells from PBMCs. These TCRs come from a young man in good health. Some clones in this sample may be carry-over from other donors' samples. Each CDR3 is given with its conserved first and last residue. A D gene is named only where the DNA matches it firmly. Clone size is stated in some rows and not others, as once, few, many or a class when expanded.

j_call cdr3_length v_call clone_size d_call cdr3_aa cdr3_nt
TRBJ1-1 14 TRBV28 - TRBD1 CASSLQGGDTEAFF TGTGCCAGCAGCTTGCAGGGGGGTGACACTGAAGCTTTCTTT
TRBJ2-1 17 TRBV9 - TRBD2 CASSPFQRLRTSNEQFF TGTGCCAGCAGCCCTTTTCAGCGGCTAAGGACTAGCAATGAGCAGTTCTTC
TRBJ2-5 14 TRBV13 - - CASSSPGEQETQYF TGTGCCAGCAGCTCCCCAGGAGAGCAAGAGACCCAGTACTTC
TRBJ2-1 15 TRBV7-7 - TRBD1 CASSLNRGSYNEQFF TGTGCCAGCAGCTTAAACAGGGGTAGTTACAATGAGCAGTTCTTC
TRBJ2-2 14 TRBV11-3 - TRBD1 CASSAKTGVGELFF TGTGCCAGCAGCGCGAAGACAGGGGTGGGGGAGCTGTTTTTT
TRBJ1-4 15 TRBV6-1 - - CASRDTLVLGEKLFF TGTGCCAGCCGGGACACGCTCGTTTTAGGGGAAAAACTGTTTTTT
TRBJ2-7 19 TRBV28 - TRBD2 CASSLDLRTSGRPSYEQYF TGTGCCAGCAGCCTCGATTTAAGGACTAGCGGGAGGCCCTCCTACGAGCAGTACTTC
TRBJ2-3 16 TRBV4-3 - - CASSQDIRGATDTQYF TGCGCCAGCAGCCAAGATATCCGGGGGGCAACAGATACGCAGTATTTT
TRBJ2-7 16 TRBV11-1 - TRBD2 CASTHGLSGSPREQYF TGTGCCAGCACCCACGGATTGAGCGGGAGCCCTCGGGAGCAGTACTTC
TRBJ1-3 16 TRBV4-1 - - CASSHREAGVGNTIYF TGCGCCAGCAGCCACAGAGAGGCAGGGGTTGGAAACACCATATATTTT
TRBJ2-5 12 TRBV5-6 - - CASSKGRETQYF TGTGCCAGCAGCAAGGGGCGAGAGACCCAGTACTTC
TRBJ2-3 17 TRBV7-9 - TRBD1 CASSPELGGWGTDTQYF TGTGCCAGCAGCCCGGAATTAGGGGGCTGGGGCACAGATACGCAGTATTTT
TRBJ2-5 14 TRBV15 - - CATSEEDALETQYF TGTGCCACTAGTGAGGAGGACGCCTTGGAGACCCAGTACTTC
TRBJ1-1 15 TRBV19 - - CASSIGAGMNTEAFF TGTGCCAGTAGTATCGGGGCGGGTATGAACACTGAAGCTTTCTTT
TRBJ2-7 16 TRBV18 - TRBD2 CASSPELAGGVYEQYF TGTGCCAGCTCACCAGAGTTAGCGGGAGGAGTCTACGAGCAGTACTTC
TRBJ2-3 19 TRBV29-1 - TRBD2 CSVFSMGLAVPGGTDTQYF TGCAGCGTATTCTCAATGGGACTAGCGGTCCCCGGGGGCACAGATACGCAGTATTTT
TRBJ2-7 11 TRBV28 - - CATGRGYEQYF TGTGCCACGGGCAGGGGCTACGAGCAGTACTTC
TRBJ1-2 18 TRBV2 - - CASSEGGGDILRRYGYTF TGTGCCAGCAGTGAAGGTGGGGGAGATATACTCAGGAGATATGGCTACACCTTC
TRBJ2-1 16 TRBV10-3 - TRBD2 CAISGTSGTLDNEQFF TGTGCCATCAGTGGGACTAGCGGGACTTTAGACAATGAGCAGTTCTTC
TRBJ1-1 14 TRBV7-2 - - CASSPFGGSTEAFF TGTGCCAGCAGCCCCTTCGGGGGGAGCACTGAAGCTTTCTTT
TRBJ2-7 13 TRBV25-1 - - CASSDGLLYEQYF TGTGCCAGCAGTGACGGATTACTCTACGAGCAGTACTTC
TRBJ2-1 18 TRBV18 - - CASSPRGANPREVIEQFF TGTGCCAGCTCACCTCGGGGGGCCAACCCCCGGGAGGTTATTGAGCAGTTCTTC
TRBJ1-2 12 TRBV15 - - CATSRDGGGYTF TGTGCCACCAGCAGAGATGGGGGTGGCTACACCTTC
TRBJ2-7 15 TRBV21-1 - - CASSKVAGRGYEQYF TGTGCCAGCAGCAAAGTAGCGGGCAGGGGGTACGAGCAGTACTTC
TRBJ2-7 13 TRBV9 - TRBD2 CASSVSGNYEQYF TGTGCCAGCAGCGTAAGCGGGAACTACGAGCAGTACTTC
TRBJ2-6 17 TRBV4-3 - - CASSQATGFGEANVLTF TGCGCCAGCAGCCAAGCCACAGGGTTTGGAGAGGCCAACGTCCTGACTTTC
TRBJ1-2 13 TRBV5-1 - - CASSYGQSYGYTF TGCGCCAGCAGCTACGGACAGAGCTATGGCTACACCTTC
TRBJ2-7 14 TRBV27 - TRBD1 CASSYRDRSYEQYF TGTGCCAGCAGCTACAGGGACAGATCCTACGAGCAGTACTTC
TRBJ2-7 13 TRBV4-2 - - CASSPLGDYEQYF TGTGCCAGCAGCCCTTTGGGAGATTACGAGCAGTACTTC
TRBJ2-3 12 TRBV10-3 - - CAILGSVDTQYF TGTGCCATACTGGGATCGGTGGATACGCAGTATTTT
TRBJ2-2 15 TRBV19 - TRBD2 CASGSGIGNTGELFF TGTGCCAGTGGTAGCGGGATAGGGAACACCGGGGAGCTGTTTTTT
TRBJ2-3 15 TRBV7-3 - - CASSPIGARTDTQYF TGTGCCAGCAGCCCCATTGGAGCCCGCACAGATACGCAGTATTTT
TRBJ2-7 14 TRBV27 - TRBD1 CASSDRGPASEQYF TGTGCCAGCAGCGACAGGGGGCCCGCTTCCGAGCAGTACTTC
TRBJ1-3 14 TRBV14 - - CASSADWPGNTIYF TGTGCCAGCAGCGCGGATTGGCCTGGAAACACCATATATTTT
TRBJ1-4 17 TRBV28 - - CASSPRNGILLVGKLFF TGTGCCAGCAGCCCTAGGAATGGGATCCTACTAGTGGGAAAACTGTTTTTT
TRBJ2-1 13 TRBV7-7 - - CASSLSPRNEQFF TGTGCCAGCAGCTTATCCCCGAGGAATGAGCAGTTCTTC
TRBJ1-4 16 TRBV14 - TRBD1 CASSFDRGPTNEKLFF TGTGCCAGCAGCTTCGACAGGGGGCCGACTAATGAAAAACTGTTTTTT
TRBJ1-2 14 TRBV7-9 - TRBD1 CASSFADRVDGYTF TGTGCCAGCAGCTTCGCGGACAGGGTCGATGGCTACACCTTC
TRBJ2-7 15 TRBV7-3 once - CASSSPRCPPYEQYF TGTGCCAGCAGCTCACCGCGATGCCCCCCCTACGAGCAGTACTTC
TRBJ2-1 16 TRBV14 - TRBD2 CASSQWSSGSYNEQFF TGTGCCAGCAGCCAATGGTCTAGCGGGTCCTACAATGAGCAGTTCTTC
TRBJ2-2 15 TRBV27 - TRBD2 CASSLNQGGTGELFF TGTGCCAGCAGTTTAAACCAGGGAGGGACCGGGGAGCTGTTTTTT
TRBJ1-1 13 TRBV14 - - CASSQDEITEAFF TGTGCCAGCAGCCAAGATGAGATAACTGAAGCTTTCTTT
TRBJ2-1 14 TRBV6-5 - TRBD2 CASESASGYNEQFF TGTGCCAGCGAGTCGGCTAGCGGATACAATGAGCAGTTCTTC
TRBJ2-5 19 TRBV6-1 once - CASSDRPWGRGSGQETQYF TGTGCCAGCAGTGACCGCCCGTGGGGACGGGGGAGCGGCCAAGAGACCCAGTACTTC
TRBJ1-1 13 TRBV4-3 - - CASSAGLNTEAFF TGCGCCAGCAGTGCAGGGCTGAACACTGAAGCTTTCTTT
TRBJ2-7 14 TRBV5-4 once TRBD2 CASSPSREGYEQYF TGTGCCAGCAGCCCCTCCCGGGAGGGCTACGAGCAGTACTTC
TRBJ2-1 15 TRBV7-2 - - CASNHYGGWGNEQFF TGTGCCAGCAACCATTACGGCGGGTGGGGCAATGAGCAGTTCTTC
TRBJ2-1 15 TRBV6-5 - - CASSYALASYNEQFF TGTGCCAGCAGTTACGCATTGGCTAGCTACAATGAGCAGTTCTTC
TRBJ1-4 14 TRBV4-3 - - CASSRGAFNEKLFF TGCGCCAGCAGTCGGGGGGCCTTTAATGAAAAACTGTTTTTT
TRBJ2-1 16 TRBV11-2 - - CASSWHGPNSYNEQFF TGTGCCAGCAGCTGGCACGGCCCCAACTCCTACAATGAGCAGTTCTTC
TRBJ2-5 17 TRBV12-5 - TRBD1 CASGLALEDRVGETQYF TGTGCTAGTGGTTTGGCCCTCGAAGACAGGGTAGGGGAGACCCAGTACTTC
TRBJ2-7 13 TRBV13 - - CASRGENSYEQYF TGTGCCAGCAGAGGCGAGAACTCCTACGAGCAGTACTTC
TRBJ1-1 13 TRBV27 - - CASSSTVNTEAFF TGTGCCAGCAGCAGCACAGTTAACACTGAAGCTTTCTTT
TRBJ2-3 15 TRBV29-1 - TRBD2 CSVEPTSGHTDTQYF TGCAGCGTTGAACCGACTAGCGGTCACACAGATACGCAGTATTTT
TRBJ2-7 14 TRBV7-8 - TRBD2 CASSRTSGSLEQYF TGTGCCAGCAGCAGGACTAGCGGGAGTCTCGAGCAGTACTTC